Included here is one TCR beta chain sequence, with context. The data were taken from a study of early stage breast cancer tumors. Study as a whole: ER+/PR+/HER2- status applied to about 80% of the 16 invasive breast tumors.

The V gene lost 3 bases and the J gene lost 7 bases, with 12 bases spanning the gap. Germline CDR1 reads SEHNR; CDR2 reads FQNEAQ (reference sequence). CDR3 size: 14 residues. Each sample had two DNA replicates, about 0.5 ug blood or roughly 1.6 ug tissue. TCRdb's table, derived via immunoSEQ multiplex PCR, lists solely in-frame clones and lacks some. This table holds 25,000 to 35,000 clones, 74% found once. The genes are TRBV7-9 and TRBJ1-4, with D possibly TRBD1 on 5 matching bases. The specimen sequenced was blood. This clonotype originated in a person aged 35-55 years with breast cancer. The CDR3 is CASSFGDLSEKLFF. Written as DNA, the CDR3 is TGTGCCAGCAGCTTCGGGGACTTGAGTGAAAAACTGTTTTTT.